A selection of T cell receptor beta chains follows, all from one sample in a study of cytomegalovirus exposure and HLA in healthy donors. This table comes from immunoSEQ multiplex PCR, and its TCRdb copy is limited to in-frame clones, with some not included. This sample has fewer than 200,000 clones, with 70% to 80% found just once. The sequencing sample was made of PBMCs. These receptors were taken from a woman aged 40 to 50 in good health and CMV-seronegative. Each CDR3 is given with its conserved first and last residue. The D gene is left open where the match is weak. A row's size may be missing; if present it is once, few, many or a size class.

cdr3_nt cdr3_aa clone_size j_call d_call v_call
TGTGCCAGCAGTGAAGCCCACTACGAGCAGTACTTC CASSEAHYEQYF . TRBJ2-7 . TRBV6-1
TGTGCCAGCAGCTTAGGCCACAGGGGGGGGTACGAGCAGTACTTC CASSLGHRGGYEQYF . TRBJ2-7 . TRBV11-2
TGCGCCAGCAGCTTGGCCGTCAATGAGCAGTTCTTC CASSLAVNEQFF . TRBJ2-1 . TRBV5-1
TGCGCCAGCAGCTTGGCCTTCGGAGCACGCTACTTCGGGACCGGGGAGCTGTTTTTT CASSLAFGARYFGTGELFF once TRBJ2-2 . TRBV5-1
TGTGCCAGCAGGACAGGGAATCAGCCCCAGCATTTT CASRTGNQPQHF . TRBJ1-5 TRBD1 TRBV6-6
TGTGCCAGCAGTAGAAGTCCTCGGGATACGCAGTATTTT CASSRSPRDTQYF . TRBJ2-3 . TRBV2
TGTGCCAGCAGTGACTTAGACAATCAGCCCCAGCATTTT CASSDLDNQPQHF . TRBJ1-5 . TRBV6-1
TGTGCCAGCAGCGTGGAGTCTGGGGCCAACGTCCTGACTTTC CASSVESGANVLTF . TRBJ2-6 . TRBV9
TGTGCCATCAGTGAGGCCCCGGCAACTAATGAAAAACTGTTTTTT CAISEAPATNEKLFF . TRBJ1-4 . TRBV10-3
TGCAGCCACGGAGGGGAAACTAGGGGCTACACCTTC CSHGGETRGYTF . TRBJ1-2 . TRBV29-1
TGTGCCAGCAGCCCTGAAAGGACTAGCGGTGCCTACGAGCAGTACTTC CASSPERTSGAYEQYF . TRBJ2-7 TRBD2 TRBV7-6
TGTGCCAGCAGCCCTCTAGCGAACCCTCGGGAGACCCAGTACTTC CASSPLANPRETQYF . TRBJ2-5 . TRBV9
TGTGCCTGGGCCCCCGGGTACACTGAAGCTTTCTTT CAWAPGYTEAFF . TRBJ1-1 . TRBV30
TGTGCCAGCAGCTTCCAGATGAAACTGTTTTTT CASSFQMKLFF . TRBJ1-4 . TRBV28
TGTGCCAGCAGCTTAGAACTGGTCGAGGACGAGCAGTACTTC CASSLELVEDEQYF . TRBJ2-7 . TRBV7-9
TGTGCCAGCAGCTTGATTCAGGGCCGGACCTACACCGGGGAGCTGTTTTTT CASSLIQGRTYTGELFF . TRBJ2-2 . TRBV5-4
TGTGCCAGCAGTTTATTGGCGGGAGCCGGGGAGCTGTTTTTT CASSLLAGAGELFF . TRBJ2-2 TRBD2 TRBV27
TGTGCCAGCAGGCCGTGGGGAGGAGGTATGGACAATGAGCAGTTCTTC CASRPWGGGMDNEQFF . TRBJ2-1 . TRBV5-6
TGTGCCAGCAGCTTGGATATGAACACTGAAGCTTTCTTT CASSLDMNTEAFF once TRBJ1-1 . TRBV5-5
TGTGCCAGCAGCTTAACGGGGGGAGGCGGGGAGACCCAGTACTTC CASSLTGGGGETQYF . TRBJ2-5 . TRBV7-3
TGTGCCAGCAGTGCGATACAGGGGGCGCAGGGCGGCTACACCTTC CASSAIQGAQGGYTF . TRBJ1-2 TRBD1 TRBV6-5
TGTGCCACCAGCCCCACCCCAAAGGGCCCGAGGGACACTGAAGCTTTCTTT CATSPTPKGPRDTEAFF once TRBJ1-1 . TRBV15
TGTGCCAGTAGTCAGGGGAATTTGAGAGAAAAACTGTTTTTT CASSQGNLREKLFF . TRBJ1-4 . TRBV19
TGTGCCAGCAGCTTCCTAGCGGGGGGGCGGGGGAACAATGAGCAGTTCTTC CASSFLAGGRGNNEQFF . TRBJ2-1 TRBD2 TRBV11-3
TGTGCCAGCAGTCTCGGGACAGGGGGAAAGGGCTACACCTTC CASSLGTGGKGYTF . TRBJ1-2 TRBD1 TRBV28
TGTGCCAGCAGCTCGTCGACAGCTAGCACAGATACGCAGTATTTT CASSSSTASTDTQYF once TRBJ2-3 . TRBV7-2
TGCGTCAGCAGCCTACAGTACAGGAACACTGAAGCTTTCTTT CVSSLQYRNTEAFF once TRBJ1-1 . TRBV5-1
TGTGCCAGCAGCTTAGATCGGATAGGGACTAGCGGGAGAAATGAGCAGTTCTTC CASSLDRIGTSGRNEQFF . TRBJ2-1 TRBD2 TRBV11-3
TGTGCCAGCTCGGCCGGGACAGGGTATAATTCACCCCTCCACTTT CASSAGTGYNSPLHF . TRBJ1-6 TRBD1 TRBV18
TGTGCCAGCAGCACTAACAGGGGGCGGACCGGGGAGCTGTTTTTT CASSTNRGRTGELFF . TRBJ2-2 TRBD1 TRBV7-2
TGTGCCAGCAGCGTGGGACAGGTTAGGAATCAGCCCCAGCATTTT CASSVGQVRNQPQHF . TRBJ1-5 TRBD1 TRBV11-3
TGCGCCAGCAGCCTGGCGGGCAGTAGCGGGGGATCAGGAGATACGCAGTATTTT CASSLAGSSGGSGDTQYF . TRBJ2-3 TRBD2 TRBV4-1